Given below is one T cell receptor (beta chain) in context. Antigen specificity is unknown. V was clipped by 2 bases and J by 3 bases; unmatched bases: 2. Germline V CDR1 and CDR2: MNHNS, SASEGT. The CDR3 is made up of 15 amino acids. Profiled with immunoSEQ multiplex PCR; TCRdb holds only in-frame clones, not every one. This table holds under 150,000 clones, approximately 92% found once. This sample is part of a study of T cell responses to AZD1222 COVID-19 vaccine. Study-level results: Baseline antibody screening turned up just a handful of seropositive AZD1222 recipients.

The clonotype comes from an adult in good health. The chain carries TRBV6-1 and TRBJ2-3; 10 bases are shared with TRBD2. The sample in question was peripheral blood, obtained on day 0 of AZD1222 vaccination. The CDR3 here is CASSELAGETDTQYF. As DNA, the CDR3 is TGTGCCAGCAGTGAACTAGCGGGAGAAACAGATACGCAGTATTTT.